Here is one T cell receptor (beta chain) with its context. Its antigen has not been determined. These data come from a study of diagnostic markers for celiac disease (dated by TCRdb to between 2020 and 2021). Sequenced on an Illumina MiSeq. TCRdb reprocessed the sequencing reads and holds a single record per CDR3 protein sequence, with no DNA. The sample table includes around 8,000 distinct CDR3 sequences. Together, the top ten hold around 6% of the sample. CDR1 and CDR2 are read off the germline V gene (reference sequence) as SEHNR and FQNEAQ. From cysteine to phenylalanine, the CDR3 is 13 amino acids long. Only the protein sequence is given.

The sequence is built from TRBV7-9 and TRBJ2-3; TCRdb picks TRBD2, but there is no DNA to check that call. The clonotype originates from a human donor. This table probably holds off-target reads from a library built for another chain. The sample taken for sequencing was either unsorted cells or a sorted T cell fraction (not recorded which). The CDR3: CASSLAGGRVAYF.